The rows below give T cell receptor beta chains drawn from one sample of a study of shared clonotypes between healthy human individuals. Repertoires were generated with immunoSEQ multiplex PCR, while TCRdb's copy carries only in-frame clones and drops some. The data show roughly 2.2 million clones, just over 90% seen once. The source material was naive CD4+ T cells from PBMCs. These receptors were collected from a young man in good health. Some clones in this sample may be carry-over from other donors' samples. The CDR3 runs from the conserved cysteine through the conserved F or W. Each record gives: CDR3 length, V gene, J gene, CDR3 protein.

11	TRBV4-2	TRBJ2-3	CASSQEDTQYF
15	TRBV7-3	TRBJ2-7	CASSLGSGLTYEQYF
15	TRBV28	TRBJ2-7	CASNPPSGVWYEQYF
15	TRBV2	TRBJ1-4	CASSEAGTTNEKLFF
17	TRBV7-8	TRBJ2-3	CASSLAGRIGSTDTQYF
14	TRBV5-1	TRBJ2-7	CASGVSDGGYEQYF
11	TRBV6-1	TRBJ2-1	CASSLYNEQFF
15	TRBV6-6	TRBJ2-7	CASSYTGALSYEQYF
15	TRBV5-4	TRBJ1-3	CASSLVGGSGNTIYF
18	TRBV15	TRBJ1-3	CATSRRQGRPTSGNTIYF
14	TRBV28	TRBJ2-7	CASTVWGKSYEQYF
14	TRBV5-1	TRBJ1-2	CASSLNGQNYGYTF
13	TRBV9	TRBJ2-1	CASTGISKNEQFF
15	TRBV11-3	TRBJ2-5	CASSLGAGGQETQYF
15	TRBV6-6	TRBJ1-4	CASSPGQGSFEKLFF
15	TRBV7-6	TRBJ2-1	CASSPLPPPYNEQFF
15	TRBV6-5	TRBJ2-6	CASSYLGTGANVLTF
13	TRBV7-3	TRBJ2-1	CASSSSPPGEQFF
17	TRBV7-8	TRBJ2-1	CASSLGTLAGSYNEQFF
15	TRBV7-2	TRBJ1-1	CASIPSGTGETEAFF
14	TRBV30	TRBJ2-7	CAWSVHSITSEQYF
18	TRBV9	TRBJ2-1	CASSVATERKNSYNEQFF
14	TRBV5-1	TRBJ1-3	CASSYGTLGNTIYF
14	TRBV19	TRBJ2-7	CASSNSASSLEQYF
13	TRBV2	TRBJ2-5	CASRAGVQETQYF
13	TRBV5-4	TRBJ1-1	CASQAWAGGEAFF
14	TRBV5-1	TRBJ2-3	CASTSGAQVDTQYF
14	TRBV28	TRBJ2-3	CASRDRASTDTQYF
15	TRBV7-3	.	CASSLLGGVSYEQYF
13	TRBV7-2	TRBJ1-3	CASGREPGNTIYF
15	TRBV5-1	TRBJ1-5	CASSLEGTDYQPQHF
12	TRBV2	TRBJ2-5	CASFPVGETQYF
12	TRBV28	TRBJ1-1	CASSLQDTEAFF
13	TRBV4-3	TRBJ2-1	CASSGRGVNEQFF
15	TRBV28	TRBJ1-5	CASTPGGGYNQPQHF
16	TRBV7-9	TRBJ2-1	CASGAMVLAGYNEQFF
14	TRBV28	TRBJ2-1	CASSFRDNYNEQFF
17	TRBV4-2	TRBJ1-1	CASSQASSPLMNTEAFF
15	TRBV6-5	TRBJ1-1	CASTLDPRVNTEAFF
15	TRBV9	TRBJ2-5	CASSVAGSGQGTQYF
14	TRBV29-1	TRBJ2-1	CSVGVMRQNNEQFF
14	TRBV6-1	TRBJ2-7	CASSEALFTYEQYF
13	TRBV28	TRBJ1-2	CAAGGHFNYGYTF
14	TRBV27	TRBJ1-2	CASSSIRTGVGYTF
11	TRBV18	TRBJ2-4	CASSPDKIQYF
16	TRBV18	TRBJ1-1	CASSPPGRASDTEAFF
18	TRBV18	TRBJ2-1	CASSPYVPGLAPYNEQFF
18	TRBV14	TRBJ2-1	CASSQLVGGNGFYNEQFF
15	TRBV6-1	TRBJ1-3	CASSETDNSGNTIYF
16	TRBV18	TRBJ1-1	CASSPLAGLGNTEAFF
15	TRBV7-9	TRBJ1-3	CASSPPGNAGNTIYF